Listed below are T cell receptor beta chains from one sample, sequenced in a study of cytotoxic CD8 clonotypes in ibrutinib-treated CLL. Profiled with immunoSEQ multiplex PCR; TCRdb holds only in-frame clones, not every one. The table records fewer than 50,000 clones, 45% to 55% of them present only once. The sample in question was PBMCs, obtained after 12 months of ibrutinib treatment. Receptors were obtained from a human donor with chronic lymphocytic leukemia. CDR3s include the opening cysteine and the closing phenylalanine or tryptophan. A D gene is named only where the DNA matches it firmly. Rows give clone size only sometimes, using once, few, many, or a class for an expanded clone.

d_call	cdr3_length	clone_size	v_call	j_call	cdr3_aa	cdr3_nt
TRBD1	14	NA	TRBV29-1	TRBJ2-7	CSVPGTGPAGEQYF	TGCAGCGTTCCAGGGACAGGGCCCGCGGGCGAGCAGTACTTC
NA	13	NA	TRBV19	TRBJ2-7	CASSTSERYEQYF	TGTGCCAGTAGTACTAGCGAAAGGTACGAGCAGTACTTC
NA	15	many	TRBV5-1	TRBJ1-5	CASSLGGSSNQPQHF	TGCGCCAGCAGCTTGGGGGGGTCTAGCAATCAGCCCCAGCATTTT
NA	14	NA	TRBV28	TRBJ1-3	CASSSEGTGNTIYF	TGTGCCAGCAGTTCGGAGGGTACTGGAAACACCATATATTTT
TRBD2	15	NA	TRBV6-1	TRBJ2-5	CASSELAGGQETQYF	TGTGCCAGCAGTGAGTTAGCGGGAGGGCAAGAGACCCAGTACTTC
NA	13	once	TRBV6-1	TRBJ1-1	CASSEVGVTEAFF	TGTGCCAGCAGTGAAGTGGGAGTCACTGAAGCTTTCTTT
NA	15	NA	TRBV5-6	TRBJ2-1	CASSAQGNSYNEQFF	TGTGCCAGCAGCGCCCAGGGGAACTCCTACAATGAGCAGTTCTTC
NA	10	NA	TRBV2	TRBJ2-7	CASSDGRGYF	TGTGCCAGCAGTGATGGCAGGGGTTACTTC
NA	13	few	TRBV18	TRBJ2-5	CASSPGGTETQYF	TGTGCCAGCTCACCAGGAGGCACCGAGACCCAGTACTTC
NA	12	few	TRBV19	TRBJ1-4	CASSVQMEKLFF	TGTGCCAGTAGTGTCCAGATGGAAAAACTGTTTTTT
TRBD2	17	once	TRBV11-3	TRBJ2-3	CASSKTRTSGSSNTQYF	TGTGCCAGCAGCAAGACCCGGACTAGCGGGAGCTCGAATACGCAGTATTTT
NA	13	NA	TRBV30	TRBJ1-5	CAWSGDYNQPQHF	TGTGCCTGGAGCGGGGACTACAATCAGCCCCAGCATTTT
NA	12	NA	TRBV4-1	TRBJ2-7	CASSHQDREQYF	TGCGCCAGCAGCCACCAGGACCGAGAGCAGTACTTC
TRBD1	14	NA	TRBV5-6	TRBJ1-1	CASNQGGGYTEAFF	TGTGCCAGCAACCAGGGGGGTGGGTACACTGAAGCTTTCTTT
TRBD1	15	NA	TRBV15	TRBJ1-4	CATSRLTGLGEKLFF	TGTGCCACCAGCAGGCTGACAGGGCTTGGTGAAAAACTGTTTTTT
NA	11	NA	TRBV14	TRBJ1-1	CASSRQGEAFF	TGTGCCAGCAGCCGTCAGGGTGAAGCTTTCTTT
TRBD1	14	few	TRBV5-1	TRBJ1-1	CASSAQGAGTEAFF	TGCGCCAGCAGCGCCCAGGGGGCCGGGACTGAAGCTTTCTTT
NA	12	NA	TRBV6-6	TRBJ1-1	CASSYQNTEAFF	TGTGCCAGCAGTTACCAGAACACTGAAGCTTTCTTT
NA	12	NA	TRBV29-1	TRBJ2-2	CSVARQTGELFF	TGCAGCGTTGCCCGACAGACCGGGGAGCTGTTTTTT
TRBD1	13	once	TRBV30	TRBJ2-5	CAWSVGQGKTQYF	TGTGCCTGGAGTGTCGGACAGGGAAAGACCCAGTACTTC
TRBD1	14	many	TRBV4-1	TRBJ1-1	CASSQGTGPTEAFF	TGCGCCAGCAGCCAGGGGACAGGGCCCACTGAAGCTTTCTTT
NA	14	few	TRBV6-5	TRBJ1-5	CASSLGLLNQPQHF	TGTGCCAGCAGTTTGGGTCTCCTAAATCAGCCCCAGCATTTT
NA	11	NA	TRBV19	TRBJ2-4	CASAEAQSKYF	TGTGCCAGTGCCGAAGCTCAGTCCAAGTACTTC
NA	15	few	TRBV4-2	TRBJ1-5	CASSQDGGYHQPQHF	TGTGCCAGCAGCCAAGATGGGGGTTACCATCAGCCCCAGCATTTT
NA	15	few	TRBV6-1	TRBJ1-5	CASSELGAGNQPQHF	TGTGCCAGCAGTGAATTAGGGGCCGGCAATCAGCCCCAGCATTTT
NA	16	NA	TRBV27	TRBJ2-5	CASSLGAGRLQETQYF	TGTGCCAGCAGTTTAGGTGCGGGACGGCTGCAAGAGACCCAGTACTTC
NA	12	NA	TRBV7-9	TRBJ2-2	CASSAPTGELFF	TGTGCCAGCAGCGCACCGACCGGGGAGCTGTTTTTT
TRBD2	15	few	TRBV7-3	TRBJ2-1	CASSSLAGGPGEQFF	TGTGCCAGCAGCTCTCTAGCGGGAGGGCCTGGTGAGCAGTTCTTC
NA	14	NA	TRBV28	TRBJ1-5	CASGGWGSDSSQHF	TGTGCCAGCGGAGGATGGGGCTCTGATAGCTCCCAGCATTTT
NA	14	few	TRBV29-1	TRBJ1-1	CSVDRDGLNTEAFF	TGCAGCGTTGACAGGGACGGCCTTAACACTGAAGCTTTCTTT
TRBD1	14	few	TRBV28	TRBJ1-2	CASDETGDIYGYTF	TGTGCCAGCGACGAGACAGGGGACATCTATGGCTACACCTTC
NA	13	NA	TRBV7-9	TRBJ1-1	CASSLDTSTEAFF	TGTGCCAGCAGTTTGGACACTTCCACTGAAGCTTTCTTT
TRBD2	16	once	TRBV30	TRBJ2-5	CAWSPGASGRAETQYF	TGTGCCTGGAGCCCTGGGGCTAGCGGGAGGGCAGAGACCCAGTACTTC
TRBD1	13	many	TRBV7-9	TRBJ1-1	CASSNQGGTEAFF	TGTGCCAGCAGCAACCAGGGGGGGACTGAAGCTTTCTTT